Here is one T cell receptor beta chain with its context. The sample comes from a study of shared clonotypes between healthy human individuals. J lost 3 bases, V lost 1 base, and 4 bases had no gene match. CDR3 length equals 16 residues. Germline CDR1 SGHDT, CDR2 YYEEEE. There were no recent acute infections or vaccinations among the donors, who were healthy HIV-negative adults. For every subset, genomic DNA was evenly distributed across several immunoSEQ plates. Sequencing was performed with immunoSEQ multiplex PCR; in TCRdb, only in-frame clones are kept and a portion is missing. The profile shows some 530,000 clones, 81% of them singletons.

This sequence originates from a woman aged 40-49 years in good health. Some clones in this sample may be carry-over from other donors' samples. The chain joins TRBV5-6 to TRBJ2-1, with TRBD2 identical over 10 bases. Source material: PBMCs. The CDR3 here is CASSLSGLANYNEQFF. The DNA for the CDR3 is TGTGCCAGCAGCTTGTCGGGACTAGCGAACTACAATGAGCAGTTCTTC.